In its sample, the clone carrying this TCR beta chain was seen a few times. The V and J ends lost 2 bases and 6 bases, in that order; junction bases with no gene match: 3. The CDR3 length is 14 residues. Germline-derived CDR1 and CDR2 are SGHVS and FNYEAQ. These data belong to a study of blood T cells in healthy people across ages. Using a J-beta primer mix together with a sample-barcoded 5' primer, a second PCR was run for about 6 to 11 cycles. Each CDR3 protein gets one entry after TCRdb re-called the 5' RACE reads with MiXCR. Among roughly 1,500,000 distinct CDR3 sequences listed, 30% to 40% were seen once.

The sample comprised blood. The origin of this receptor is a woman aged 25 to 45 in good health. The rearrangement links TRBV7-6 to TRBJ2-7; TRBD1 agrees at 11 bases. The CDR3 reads CASSLRTGGREQYF. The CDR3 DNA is TGTGCCAGCAGCTTAAGGACAGGGGGCCGCGAGCAGTACTTC.